This TCR beta chain stems from a study of glioma-infiltrating T cells after dendritic cell vaccination. Study at large: Glioblastoma patients came from Phase I and II dendritic cell vaccination trials.

This clone was detected only a few times. Amplification used 60 V beta primers and 13 J beta primers. Sequenced by immunoSEQ multiplex PCR; TCRdb stores in-frame clones only, minus some. The sample has about 82,000 clones; around 83% are singletons. The CDR3 has 15 residues. J was trimmed by 3 bases and V by 5 bases; bases with no gene match: 4. Germline lookup yields CDR1 SGHTA and CDR2 FQGNSA. The time point here: after dendritic cell vaccination, including at tumor progression/relapse. Before vaccination, two weeks after the third vaccination, and at progression, PBMC were collected. This sequence was found in a human donor with glioblastoma. Material: blood, obtained after dendritic cell vaccination. The chain carries TRBV7-2 and TRBJ2-7; 13 bases line up with TRBD2. CDR3: CASSPRTSGGYEQYF. The CDR3 DNA sequence: TGTGCCAGCAGCCCAAGGACTAGCGGGGGCTACGAGCAGTACTTC.